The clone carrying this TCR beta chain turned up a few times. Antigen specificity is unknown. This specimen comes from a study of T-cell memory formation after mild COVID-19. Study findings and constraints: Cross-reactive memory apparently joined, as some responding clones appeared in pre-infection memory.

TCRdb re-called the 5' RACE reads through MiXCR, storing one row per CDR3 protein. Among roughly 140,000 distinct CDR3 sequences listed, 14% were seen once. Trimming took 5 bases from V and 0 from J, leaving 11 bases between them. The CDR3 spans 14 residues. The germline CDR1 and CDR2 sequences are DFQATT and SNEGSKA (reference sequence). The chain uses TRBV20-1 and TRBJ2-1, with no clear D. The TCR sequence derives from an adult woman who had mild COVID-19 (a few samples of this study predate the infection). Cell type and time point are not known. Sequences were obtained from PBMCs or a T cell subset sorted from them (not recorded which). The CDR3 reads CSALESRSYNEQFF. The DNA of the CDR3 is TGCAGTGCTCTGGAGAGCCGCTCCTACAATGAGCAGTTCTTC.